This T cell receptor (beta chain) was captured by sequencing in a study of blood T cell repertoires in COVID-19. Study background: Nucleic acid was either cDNA or gDNA, and it came from T cells, B-cell-depleted T cells, or PBMCs.

Original processing notes: Estimated nucleated cell counts came from reference gene primer amplification. Using immunoSEQ multiplex PCR, the repertoire was profiled, and TCRdb retains in-frame clones only, with some absent. The V and J calls and clone size are taken from that table; D and trimming were inferred from the DNA. Of over 200,000 clones listed, 70% to 90% were seen once; the top ten hold 9.5% to 14%. Participants had their cohort set by participant-reported clinical history. CDR3 length equals 17 residues. Between the trimmed V and J ends, which lost 0 bases and 5 bases, there was a span of 19 bases. Per the germline V gene, CDR1 is LGHNA and CDR2 is YNFKEQ.

The source of this sequence is a man aged 25-45 years who had recovered from COVID-19. Sequencing used PBMCs or T cells enriched from blood (not recorded which). V and J are TRBV4-2 and TRBJ1-1; D is unclear. The CDR3 sequence: CASSQDPYMRVETEAFF. The CDR3 bases are TGTGCCAGCAGCCAAGACCCCTACATGAGGGTCGAGACTGAAGCTTTCTTT.